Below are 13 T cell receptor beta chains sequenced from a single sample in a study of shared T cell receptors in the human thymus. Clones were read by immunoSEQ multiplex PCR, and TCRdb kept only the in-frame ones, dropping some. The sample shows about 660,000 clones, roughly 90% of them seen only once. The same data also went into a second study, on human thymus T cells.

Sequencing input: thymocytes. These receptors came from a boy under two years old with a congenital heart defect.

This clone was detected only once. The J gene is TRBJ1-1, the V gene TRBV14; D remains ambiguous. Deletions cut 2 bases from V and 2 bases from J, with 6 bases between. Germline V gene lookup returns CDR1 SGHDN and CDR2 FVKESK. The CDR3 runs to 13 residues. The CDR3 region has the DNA TGTGCCAGCAGCCAAATACATAACACTGAAGCTTTCTTT. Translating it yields CASSQIHNTEAFF. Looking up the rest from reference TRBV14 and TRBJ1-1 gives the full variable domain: EAGVTQFPSHSVIEKGQTVTLRCDPISGHDNLYWYRRVMGKEIKFLLHFVKESKQDESGMPNNRFLAERTGGTYSTLKVQPAELEDSGVYFCASSQIHNTEAFFGQGTRLTVV.

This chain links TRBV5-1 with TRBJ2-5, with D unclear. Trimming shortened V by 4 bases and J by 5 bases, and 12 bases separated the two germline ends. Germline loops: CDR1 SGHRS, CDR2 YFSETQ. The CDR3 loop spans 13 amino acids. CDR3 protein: CASSNTSPETQYF. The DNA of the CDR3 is TGCGCCAGCAGCAATACATCCCCGGAGACCCAGTACTTC.

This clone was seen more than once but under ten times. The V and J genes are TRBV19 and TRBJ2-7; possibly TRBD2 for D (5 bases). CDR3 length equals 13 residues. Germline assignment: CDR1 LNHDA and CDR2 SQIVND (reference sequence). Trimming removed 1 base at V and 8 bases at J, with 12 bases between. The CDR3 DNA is TGTGCCAGTAGTATAGGTGGCGGGCGGCAGCAGTACTTC. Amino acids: CASSIGGGRQQYF.

The CDR3 nucleotides are TGTGCTAGTGGTTTGGTACATAAGTCTACGGCTCGGGGAAGGCCTACCTACGAGCAGTACTTC. It translates to CASGLVHKSTARGRPTYEQYF. The genes are TRBV12-5 and TRBJ2-7, with D maybe TRBD2 (5 bases). V dropped 0 bases and J dropped 2 bases, with 29 bases sitting between them. This CDR3 region has 21 residues. The V gene's germline CDR1 is LGHNT and CDR2 FRNRAP.

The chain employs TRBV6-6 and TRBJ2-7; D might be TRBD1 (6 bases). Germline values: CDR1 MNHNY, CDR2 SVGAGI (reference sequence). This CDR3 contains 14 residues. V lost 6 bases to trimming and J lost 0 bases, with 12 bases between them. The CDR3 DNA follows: TGTGCCAGCAGAGCGCGGACAGACTCCTACGAGCAGTACTTC. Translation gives CASRARTDSYEQYF.

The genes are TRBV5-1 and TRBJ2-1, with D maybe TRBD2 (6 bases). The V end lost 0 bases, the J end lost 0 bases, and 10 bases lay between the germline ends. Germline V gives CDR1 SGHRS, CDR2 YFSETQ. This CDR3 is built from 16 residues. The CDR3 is CASSLGAGRSYNEQFF. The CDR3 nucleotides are TGCGCCAGCAGCTTGGGGGCGGGGCGCTCCTACAATGAGCAGTTCTTC.

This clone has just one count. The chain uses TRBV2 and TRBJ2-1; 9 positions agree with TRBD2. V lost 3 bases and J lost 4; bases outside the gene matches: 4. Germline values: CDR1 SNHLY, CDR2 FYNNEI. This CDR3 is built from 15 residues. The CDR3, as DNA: TGTGCCAGCAGTGACAGTCTAGCGGGATACAATGAGCAGTTCTTC. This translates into CASSDSLAGYNEQFF.

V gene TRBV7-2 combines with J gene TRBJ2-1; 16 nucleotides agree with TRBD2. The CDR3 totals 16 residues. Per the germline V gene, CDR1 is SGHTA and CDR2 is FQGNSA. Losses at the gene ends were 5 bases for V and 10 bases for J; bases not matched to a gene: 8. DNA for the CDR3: TGTGCCAGCAGCCCAGGGACTAGCGGGAGGGCCGGCGAGCAGTTCTTC. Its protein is CASSPGTSGRAGEQFF.

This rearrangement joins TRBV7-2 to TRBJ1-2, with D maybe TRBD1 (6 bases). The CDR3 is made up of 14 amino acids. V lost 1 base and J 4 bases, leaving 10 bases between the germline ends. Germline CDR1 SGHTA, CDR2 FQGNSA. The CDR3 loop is CASSLGTVGYGYTF. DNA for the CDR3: TGTGCCAGCAGCTTAGGGACAGTTGGCTATGGCTACACCTTC.

The CDR3 sequence: CASSFRPGKLFF. CDR3 bases: TGTGCCAGCAGCTTTAGACCGGGAAAACTGTTTTTT. The chain recombines TRBV11-2 with TRBJ1-4; D not certain. V was clipped by 3 bases and J by 10 bases, with 9 bases between them. Per the germline V gene, CDR1 is SGHAT and CDR2 is FQNNGV. CDR3 length equals 12 residues.

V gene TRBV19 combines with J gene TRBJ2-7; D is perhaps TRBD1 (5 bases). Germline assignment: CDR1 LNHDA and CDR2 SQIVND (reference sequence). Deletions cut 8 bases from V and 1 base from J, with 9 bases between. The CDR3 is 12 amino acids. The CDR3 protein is CASGTGSYEQYF. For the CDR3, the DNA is TGTGCCAGTGGAACAGGATCCTACGAGCAGTACTTC. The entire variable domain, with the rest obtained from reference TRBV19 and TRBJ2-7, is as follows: DGGITQSPKYLFRKEGQNVTLSCEQNLNHDAMYWYRQDPGQGLRLIYYSQIVNDFQKGDIAEGYSVSREKKESFPLTVTSAQKNPTAFYLCASGTGSYEQYFGPGTRLTVT.

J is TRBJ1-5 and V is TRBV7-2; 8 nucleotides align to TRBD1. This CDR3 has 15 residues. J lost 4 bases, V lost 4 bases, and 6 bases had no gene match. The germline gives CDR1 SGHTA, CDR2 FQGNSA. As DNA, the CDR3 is TGTGCCAGCAGCTCGGGACAGGTCATGAATCAGCCCCAGCATTTT. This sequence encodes CASSSGQVMNQPQHF.

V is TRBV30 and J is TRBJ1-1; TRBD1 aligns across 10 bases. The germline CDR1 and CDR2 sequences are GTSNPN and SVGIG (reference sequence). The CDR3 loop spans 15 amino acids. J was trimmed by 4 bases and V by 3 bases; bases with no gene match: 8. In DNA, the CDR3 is TGTGCCTGGAGCAGAGACAGGGGGCACGGCACTGAAGCTTTCTTT. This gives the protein CAWSRDRGHGTEAFF.